A selection of T cell receptor beta chains follows, all from one sample in a study of blood T cell repertoires in COVID-19. TCRdb keeps only in-frame clones here, not all; method: immunoSEQ multiplex PCR. The profile shows 62,000 or so clones, 80% to 90% of them singletons. The sample taken for sequencing was peripheral blood. Every receptor here comes from a human donor in a cohort sampled during active COVID-19. Both conserved end residues are part of each CDR3. The D gene is left open where the match is weak.

d_call | j_call | v_call | cdr3_aa | cdr3_nt
TRBD1 | TRBJ1-2 | TRBV7-2 | CASSLALLRDRGYTF | TGTGCCAGCAGCTTAGCGCTGTTAAGGGACAGGGGCTACACCTTC
TRBD1 | TRBJ1-2 | TRBV4-1 | CASRRGTDTNYGYTF | TGCGCCAGCAGACGCGGGACAGACACTAACTATGGCTACACCTTC
. | TRBJ2-1 | TRBV7-2 | CASHSPARGNEQFF | TGTGCCAGCCACTCCCCTGCAAGGGGCAATGAGCAGTTCTTC
. | TRBJ2-2 | TRBV11-2 | CASSHSESGLFF | TGTGCCAGCAGCCACTCCGAAAGTGGGCTGTTTTTT
TRBD1 | TRBJ1-5 | TRBV6-5 | CASRNDRGGGPQHF | TGTGCCAGCAGGAATGACAGGGGGGGAGGGCCCCAGCATTTT
TRBD1 | TRBJ1-2 | TRBV14 | CASSQGGTANYGYTF | TGTGCCAGCAGCCAAGGCGGGACAGCTAACTATGGCTACACCTTC
. | TRBJ2-1 | TRBV5-4 | CASSPYNNEQFF | TGTGCCAGCAGCCCGTACAACAATGAGCAGTTCTTC
. | TRBJ1-5 | TRBV6-2/TRBV6-3 | CASSYQGNQPQHF | TGTGCCAGCAGTTATCAGGGGAATCAGCCCCAGCATTTT
TRBD2 | TRBJ2-2 | TRBV6-2/TRBV6-3 | CASSYPTSGGAHTGELFF | TGTGCCAGCAGTTACCCGACTAGCGGGGGGGCCCACACCGGGGAGCTGTTTTTT
. | TRBJ1-2 | TRBV5-4 | CASSNLDSAPHGYTF | TGTGCCAGCAGCAACTTGGACAGCGCTCCCCATGGCTACACCTTC
TRBD2 | TRBJ2-1 | TRBV24-1 | CATSDPGGPSTNEQFF | TGTGCCACCAGTGACCCGGGGGGGCCATCGACCAATGAGCAGTTCTTC
TRBD1 | TRBJ1-1 | TRBV6-5 | CASRPDRATEAFF | TGTGCCAGCAGACCTGACAGGGCCACTGAAGCTTTCTTT
. | TRBJ2-7 | TRBV30 | CAFSRVGYEQYF | TGTGCCTTTTCCCGAGTCGGCTACGAGCAGTACTTC
. | TRBJ1-1 | TRBV12-3/TRBV12-4 | CASARRNTEAFF | TGTGCCAGCGCCCGGAGGAACACTGAAGCTTTCTTT
TRBD2 | TRBJ2-1 | TRBV6-5 | CASRGLSGGGEQFF | TGTGCCAGCCGAGGACTTAGCGGGGGGGGTGAGCAGTTCTTC